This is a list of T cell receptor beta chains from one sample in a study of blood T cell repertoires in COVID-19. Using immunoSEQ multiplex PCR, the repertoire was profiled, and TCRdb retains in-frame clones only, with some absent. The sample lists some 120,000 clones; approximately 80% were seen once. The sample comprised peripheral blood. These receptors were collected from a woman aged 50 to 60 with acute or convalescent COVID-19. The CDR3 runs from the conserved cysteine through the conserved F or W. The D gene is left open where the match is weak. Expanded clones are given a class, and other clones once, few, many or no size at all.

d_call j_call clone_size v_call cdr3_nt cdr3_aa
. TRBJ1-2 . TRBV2 TGTGCCAGCAGTGAAGCTACATCTCGACAGGTCTTACGTTCTGGCTACACCTTC CASSEATSRQVLRSGYTF
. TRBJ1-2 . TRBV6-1 TGTGCCAGCAGTGAAACAGTCTATGGCTACACCTTC CASSETVYGYTF
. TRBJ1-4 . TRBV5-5 TGTGCCAGCAGCTTGGCCTTGGGGGCTGGTAGCGAAAAACTGTTTTTT CASSLALGAGSEKLFF
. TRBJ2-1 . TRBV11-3 TGTGCCAGCAGCTATGATACACAGTACAATGAGCAGTTCTTC CASSYDTQYNEQFF
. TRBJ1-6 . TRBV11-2 TGTGCCAGCAGCTTAGATTCTATCTCACCCCTCCACTTT CASSLDSISPLHF
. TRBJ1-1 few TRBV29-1 TGCAGCGTTGAAAGCCCGGGTGAAGCTTTCTTT CSVESPGEAFF
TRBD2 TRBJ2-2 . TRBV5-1 TGCGCCAGCAGCCTAGCGGGGGGCAACACCGGGGAGCTGTTTTTT CASSLAGGNTGELFF
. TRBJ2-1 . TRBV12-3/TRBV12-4 TGTGCCAGCAGCTCCATACCAGGTAATGAGCAGTTCTTC CASSSIPGNEQFF
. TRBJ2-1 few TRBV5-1 TGCGCCAGCAGCCAATCCCGGACAGTCGACAATGAGCAGTTCTTC CASSQSRTVDNEQFF
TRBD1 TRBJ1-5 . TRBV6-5 TGTGCCAGCAGACCGGGACAGACACATCAGCCCCAGCATTTT CASRPGQTHQPQHF
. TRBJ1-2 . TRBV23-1 TGCGCCAGCAGTCAACCAAGTCACAGCTATGGCTACACCTTC CASSQPSHSYGYTF
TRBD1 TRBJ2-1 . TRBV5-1 TGCGCCAGCAGCTTGGGAGTTGGGACAGTCTACAATGAGCAGTTCTTC CASSLGVGTVYNEQFF
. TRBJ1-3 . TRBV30 TGTGCCTGGAGTGTACTGCAGAGGACCATATATTTT CAWSVLQRTIYF
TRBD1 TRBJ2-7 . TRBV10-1 TGCGCCAGCAGTGTGGACAGGGCCCGAAGGGAGCAGTACTTC CASSVDRARREQYF
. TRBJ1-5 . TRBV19 TGTGCCAGTAGGAGGGACTCTTATCAGCCCCAGCATTTT CASRRDSYQPQHF
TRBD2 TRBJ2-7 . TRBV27 TGTGCCAGCAGTTCGGTAGCGGGGGGGCTTTACGAGCAGTACTTC CASSSVAGGLYEQYF
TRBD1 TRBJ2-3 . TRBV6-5 TGTGCCAGCATGAACAGGGGGACAGATACGCAGTATTTT CASMNRGTDTQYF
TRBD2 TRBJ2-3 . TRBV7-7 TGTGCCAGCAGCCCGGGACTAGCGTCAGATACGCAGTATTTT CASSPGLASDTQYF
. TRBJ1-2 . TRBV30 TGTGCCTGGAGACCCGGGGGGCTCACCGGTGGCTACACCTTC CAWRPGGLTGGYTF
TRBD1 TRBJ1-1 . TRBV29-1 TGCAGCGTTAAGCCGGGACAGGGTACCTCTGAAGCTTTCTTT CSVKPGQGTSEAFF
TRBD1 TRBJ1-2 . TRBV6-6 TGTGCCAGCAGTCAACGGACAGGGGGGAGCTATGGCTACACCTTC CASSQRTGGSYGYTF
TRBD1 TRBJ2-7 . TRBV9 TGTGCCAGCAGCACCTCCAGGACAGGGGGGGGTGACGAGCAGTACTTC CASSTSRTGGGDEQYF
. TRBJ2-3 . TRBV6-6 TGTGCCAGCGGGGGGGCTTGGGGTACGCAGTATTTT CASGGAWGTQYF
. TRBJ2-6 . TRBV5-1 TGCGCCAGCAGCTTGGGCAGCTCTGGGGCCAACGTCCTGACTTTC CASSLGSSGANVLTF
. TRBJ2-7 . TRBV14 TGTGCCAGCAGCCTGAAACCGTACAGCTACGAGCAGTACTTC CASSLKPYSYEQYF
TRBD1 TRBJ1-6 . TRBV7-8 TGTGCCAGCAGCCCGGGGACAGCCGTCCCCCTCCACTTT CASSPGTAVPLHF
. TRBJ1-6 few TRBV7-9 TGTGCCAGCAGCTCCAACGGTATTGATTCACCCCTCCACTTT CASSSNGIDSPLHF
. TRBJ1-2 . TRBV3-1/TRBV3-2 TGTGCCAGCAGCCAAGTACCCCCGTACATGGGTGCGGGAGGCTACACCTTC CASSQVPPYMGAGGYTF
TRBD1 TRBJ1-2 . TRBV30 TGTGCCTGGAGTGGGGGACAGGAGATCTATGGCTACACCTTC CAWSGGQEIYGYTF
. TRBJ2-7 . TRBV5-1 TGCGCCAGCAGCTTAGTGTTGAGCGAGCAGTACTTC CASSLVLSEQYF
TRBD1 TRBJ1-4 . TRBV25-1 TGTGCCAGCGGCAAGACAGGGTTCGCAACTAATGAAAAACTGTTTTTT CASGKTGFATNEKLFF
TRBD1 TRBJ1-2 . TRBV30 TGTGCCTCCCGTGGGACAGAGTTGCATGGCTACACCTTC CASRGTELHGYTF
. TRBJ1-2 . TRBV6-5 TGTGCCAGCGAAGCAGGGGTCTTTGACTATGGCTACACCTTC CASEAGVFDYGYTF
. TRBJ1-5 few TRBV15 TGTGCCACCAGCAGAGCTATTGATCAGCCCCAGCATTTT CATSRAIDQPQHF
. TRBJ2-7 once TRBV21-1 TGTGCCAGCAGCAAAGCGTCGCCGCACCTACCGGAGGAAGAGCAGTACTTC CASSKASPHLPEEEQYF
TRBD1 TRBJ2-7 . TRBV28 TGTGCCAGCAGTTCCGGACAGGGAGGCGAGCAGTACTTC CASSSGQGGEQYF
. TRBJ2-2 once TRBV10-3 TGTGCCATCAGTAAAGGTGGGGTTCGGGGTACCGGGGAGCTGTTTTTT CAISKGGVRGTGELFF
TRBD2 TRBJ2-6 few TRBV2 TGTGCCAGCAGACGGGACTACAGTGGGTTAAGCTCTGGGGCCAACGTCCTGACTTTC CASRRDYSGLSSGANVLTF
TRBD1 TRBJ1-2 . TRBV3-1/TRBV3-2 TGTGCCAGCAGCCAAGTGGACAGGGGGAGCTGGGGCTACACCTTC CASSQVDRGSWGYTF
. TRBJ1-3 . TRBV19 TGTGCCAGTAGCCAAGCAGGGGTAACTGGAAACACCATATATTTT CASSQAGVTGNTIYF
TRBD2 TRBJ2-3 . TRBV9 TGTGCCAGCAGCGTAGGGGAGGGGTATCCCTCAGATACGCAGTATTTT CASSVGEGYPSDTQYF
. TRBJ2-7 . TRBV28 TGTGCCAGCAGTTGGGAGGCCCGGGACGCGGACGAGCAGTACTTC CASSWEARDADEQYF
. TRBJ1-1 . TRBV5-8 TGTGCCAGCAGCTCGGACAGCTTCTTGAACACTGAAGCTTTCTTT CASSSDSFLNTEAFF
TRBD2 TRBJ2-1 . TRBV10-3 TGTGCCATCAGCGGAATAGCGGGGAGCTCCTACAATGAGCAGTTCTTC CAISGIAGSSYNEQFF
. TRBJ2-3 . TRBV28 TGTGCCAGCAGTACCACTACAGATACGCAGTATTTT CASSTTTDTQYF
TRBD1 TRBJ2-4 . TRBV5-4 TGTGCCAGCAGCTCCCCGGGACAGGGAAACATTCAGTACTTC CASSSPGQGNIQYF
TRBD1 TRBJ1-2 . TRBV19 TGTGCCAGTAGTACTGGGGTCGCGACAGGGCCACGTGGCTACACCTTC CASSTGVATGPRGYTF
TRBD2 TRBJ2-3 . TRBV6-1 TGTGCCAGCAGTGAGACTGCCGGGACTAGATCCGACACAGATACGCAGTATTTT CASSETAGTRSDTDTQYF